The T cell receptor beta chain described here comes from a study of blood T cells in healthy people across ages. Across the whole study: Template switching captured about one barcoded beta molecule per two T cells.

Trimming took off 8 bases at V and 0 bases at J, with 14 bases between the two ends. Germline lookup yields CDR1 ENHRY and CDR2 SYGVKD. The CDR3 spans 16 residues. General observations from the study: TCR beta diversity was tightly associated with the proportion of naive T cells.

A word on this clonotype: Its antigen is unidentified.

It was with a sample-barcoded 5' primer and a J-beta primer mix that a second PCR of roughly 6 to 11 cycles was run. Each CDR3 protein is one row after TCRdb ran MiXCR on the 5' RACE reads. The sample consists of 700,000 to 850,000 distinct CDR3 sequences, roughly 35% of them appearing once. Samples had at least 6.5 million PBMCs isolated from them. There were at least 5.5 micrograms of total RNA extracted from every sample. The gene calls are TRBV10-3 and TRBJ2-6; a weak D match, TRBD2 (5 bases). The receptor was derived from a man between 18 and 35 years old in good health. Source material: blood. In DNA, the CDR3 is TGTGCCATCGCTCGGGGAATCCCCTCTGGGGCCAACGTCCTGACTTTC. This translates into CAIARGIPSGANVLTF.